This passage covers 2 T cell receptor beta chains from one sample sequenced in a study of cytomegalovirus exposure and HLA in healthy donors. Vbeta (60) and Jbeta (13) primers were used in the PCR. Profiling relied on immunoSEQ multiplex PCR, and the TCRdb table lists in-frame clones only, not all of them. This sample has more than 95,000 clones; around 80% occur once, and the top ten carry 6% to 7.5%. The source material was PBMCs. The source of these receptors is a man in his late teens or twenties in good health and CMV-seronegative.

The chain joins TRBV28 to TRBJ1-4; D gene uncertain. Between the trimmed V and J ends, which lost 3 bases and 1 base, there was a span of 6 bases. CDR3 length: 14 residues. Germline V gives CDR1 MDHEN, CDR2 SYDVKM. The CDR3 reads CASSFLITNEKLFF. DNA for the CDR3: TGTGCCAGCAGTTTCTTAATAACTAATGAAAAACTGTTTTTT. Full variable domain (remainder filled in from reference TRBV28 and TRBJ1-4): DVKVTQSSRYLVKRTGEKVFLECVQDMDHENMFWYRQDPGLGLRLIYFSYDVKMKEKGDIPEGYSVSREKKERFSLILESASTNQTSMYLCASSFLITNEKLFFGSGTQLSVL.

The chain joins TRBV6-5 to TRBJ2-1, with TRBD1 identical over 7 bases. Unmatched junction bases numbered 7, after V lost 5 bases and J lost 15 bases. Germline V gene sequence: CDR1 MNHEY, CDR2 SVGAGI. CDR3 size: 11 residues. DNA for the CDR3: TGTGCCAGCAGTGTCCAGGACAGGTGGTTCTTC. Its translation: CASSVQDRWFF.